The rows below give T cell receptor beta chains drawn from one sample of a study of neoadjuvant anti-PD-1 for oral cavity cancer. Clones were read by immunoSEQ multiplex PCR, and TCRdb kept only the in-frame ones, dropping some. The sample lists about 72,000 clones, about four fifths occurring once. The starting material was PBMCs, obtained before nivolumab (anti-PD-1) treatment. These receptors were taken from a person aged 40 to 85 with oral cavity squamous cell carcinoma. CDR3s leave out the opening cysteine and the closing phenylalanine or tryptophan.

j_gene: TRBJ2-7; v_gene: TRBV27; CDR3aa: ASMGQGSYEQY
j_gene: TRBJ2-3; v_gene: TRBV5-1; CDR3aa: ASSLGQESHTQY
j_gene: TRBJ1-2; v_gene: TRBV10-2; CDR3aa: ASSDGGGYT
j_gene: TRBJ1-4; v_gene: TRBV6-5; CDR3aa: ASSYLLGQGEEKLF
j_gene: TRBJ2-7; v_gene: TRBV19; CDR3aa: ASSSRSSWEQY
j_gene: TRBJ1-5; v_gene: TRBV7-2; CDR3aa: ASSRGQGDQPQH
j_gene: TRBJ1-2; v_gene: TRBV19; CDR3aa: ASSSRQGVGGYT
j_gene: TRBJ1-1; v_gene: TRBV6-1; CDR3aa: ASSQLISMNTEAF
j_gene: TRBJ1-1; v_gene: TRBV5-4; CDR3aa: ASSFNAEAF
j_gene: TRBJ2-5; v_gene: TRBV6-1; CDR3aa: ASSGTDQETQY
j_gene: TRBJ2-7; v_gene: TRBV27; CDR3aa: ASSFTPQREQY
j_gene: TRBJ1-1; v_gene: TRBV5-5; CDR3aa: ASSSPGNVYTEAF
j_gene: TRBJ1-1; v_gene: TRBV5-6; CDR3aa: ASSLANGGNTEAF
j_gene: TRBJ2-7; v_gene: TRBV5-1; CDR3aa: ASSLSDYYEQY
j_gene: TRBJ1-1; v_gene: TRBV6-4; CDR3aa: ASRRDRVGTEAF
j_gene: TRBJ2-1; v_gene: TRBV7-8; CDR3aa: ASSPLSSGSSYNEQF
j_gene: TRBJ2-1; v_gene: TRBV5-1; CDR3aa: ASSLISANNEQF
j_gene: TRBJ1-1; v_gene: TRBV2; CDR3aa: ASNLQGATEAF